The rows below give T cell receptor beta chains drawn from one sample of a study of T cell responses to AZD1222 COVID-19 vaccine. Repertoires were generated with immunoSEQ multiplex PCR, while TCRdb's copy carries only in-frame clones and drops some. Found here are more than 70,000 clones, roughly 87% of them singletons; the top ten hold about 1.6%. The source was peripheral blood, collected on day 0 of AZD1222 vaccination. These receptor sequences come from an adult in good health. Each CDR3 is given with its conserved first and last residue. D genes are given only for firm matches. Some rows have no size entry. The others give once, few or many, or a class for an expanded clone.

J | D | V | size | CDR3 | DNA
TRBJ2-7 | TRBD2 | TRBV14 | few | CASSQEWGLHSYEQYF | TGTGCCAGCAGCCAAGAGTGGGGACTACACTCCTACGAGCAGTACTTC
TRBJ1-2 | TRBD1 | TRBV29-1 | NA | CSVQTGDGYTF | TGCAGCGTACAGACAGGGGATGGCTACACCTTC
TRBJ1-1 | TRBD1 | TRBV5-1 | NA | CASSLGDRDEAFF | TGCGCCAGCAGCTTGGGGGACAGGGATGAAGCTTTCTTT
TRBJ2-1 | TRBD2 | TRBV10-1 | NA | CASSEGLAGDFHEQFF | TGCGCCAGCAGTGAGGGACTAGCGGGAGATTTCCATGAGCAGTTCTTC
TRBJ1-1 | NA | TRBV18 | NA | CASSPGQNTEAFF | TGTGCCAGCTCACCGGGACAAAACACTGAAGCTTTCTTT
TRBJ2-3 | NA | TRBV2 | NA | CASSAAAGATDTQYF | TGTGCCAGCAGTGCGGCGGCGGGGGCCACAGATACGCAGTATTTT
TRBJ1-1 | NA | TRBV6-2/TRBV6-3 | once | CASSYSENTEAFF | TGTGCCAGCAGTTATTCAGAGAACACTGAAGCTTTCTTT
TRBJ1-5 | NA | TRBV27 | NA | CASSLPWARPYSNQPQHF | TGTGCCAGCAGCCTCCCGTGGGCAAGGCCTTATAGCAATCAGCCCCAGCATTTT
TRBJ2-2 | TRBD2 | TRBV19 | NA | CASSRGLAGSYTGELFF | TGTGCCAGTAGTAGGGGACTAGCGGGATCCTACACCGGGGAGCTGTTTTTT
TRBJ2-7 | NA | TRBV4-1 | few | CASSPGSSYEQYF | TGCGCCAGCAGCCCCGGGAGTTCCTACGAGCAGTACTTC
TRBJ2-1 | TRBD2 | TRBV7-3 | few | CASSPGTSNEQFF | TGTGCCAGCAGCCCCGGGACTAGCAATGAGCAGTTCTTC
TRBJ1-2 | TRBD1 | TRBV4-1 | NA | CASSHPVPRTGGGYTF | TGCGCCAGCAGCCATCCCGTTCCGAGGACAGGAGGTGGCTACACCTTC
TRBJ1-2 | NA | TRBV3-1/TRBV3-2 | NA | CASSRTVRYGYTF | TGTGCCAGCAGCCGGACAGTGCGCTATGGCTACACCTTC
TRBJ1-3 | NA | TRBV2 | few | CASRLEGNTIYF | TGTGCCAGCAGACTGGAAGGAAACACCATATATTTT
TRBJ2-6 | NA | TRBV5-4 | once | CASSSRRGALRPGANVLTF | TGTGCCAGCAGCTCCCGCCGGGGGGCACTACGGCCTGGGGCCAACGTCCTGACTTTC
TRBJ1-6 | NA | TRBV11-2 | NA | CASSLDSEDYNSPLHF | TGTGCCAGCAGCTTAGATTCCGAAGACTATAATTCACCCCTCCACTTT